These 30 T cell receptor beta chains were all obtained from the same sample, sequenced in a study of blood T cells in healthy people across ages. The authors ran a second PCR of about 6 to 11 cycles using a sample-barcoded 5' primer and a J-beta primer mix. TCRdb analysed the 5' RACE reads with MiXCR anew, one entry per CDR3 protein. The repertoire consists of about 680,000 distinct CDR3 sequences, with around 49% occurring once and the leading ten covering under 35%. The sample was blood. These receptors were collected from an older woman in good health.

This clonotype was seen more than once but under ten times. The CDR3 reads CATSDFGTGVQETQYF. In DNA form, the CDR3 reads TGTGCCACCAGTGATTTTGGGACAGGGGTACAAGAGACCCAGTACTTC. The gene calls are TRBV24-1 and TRBJ2-5; 10 bases fit TRBD1. The CDR3 has 16 residues. Germline loops: CDR1 KGHDR, CDR2 SFDVKD. Unmatched junction bases numbered 3, after V lost 1 base and J lost 2 bases.

V is TRBV6-1 and J is TRBJ2-1; 8 bases agree with TRBD2. Germline V lookup: CDR1 MNHNS, CDR2 SASEGT. The CDR3 totals 16 residues. With 4 bases clipped from V and 3 bases from J, the junction kept 8 bases outside the gene matches. The CDR3 region is CASSASSGRVYNEQFF. The CDR3 nucleotides read TGTGCCAGCAGTGCTTCGAGCGGGAGAGTCTACAATGAGCAGTTCTTC.

The rearrangement uses TRBV5-1 and TRBJ2-3; tentative D call: TRBD2 (6 bases). The CDR3 contains 13 residues. From germline, CDR1 is SGHRS and CDR2 YFSETQ. The V end was cut by 5 bases, the J end by 9 bases, with 16 bases between. In nucleotides, the CDR3 is TGCGCCAGCAGGGGGGGAGTCCAGAACACGCAGTATTTT. This sequence encodes CASRGGVQNTQYF.

The chain joins TRBV12-3 or TRBV12-4 to TRBJ1-6; D perhaps matches TRBD1 (6 bases). The CDR3 consists of 14 residues. Trimming removed 6 bases from V and 8 bases from J, with 14 bases in between. This CDR3 is CASSLWGAYSPLHF. CDR3 DNA sequence: TGTGCCAGCAGCCTGTGGGGGGCGTATTCACCCCTCCACTTT.

The table lists this clonotype with a few counts. The rearrangement links TRBV4-2 to TRBJ2-1; D gene ambiguous. V was pared by 0 bases and J by 10 bases, with 4 bases between. Germline assignment: CDR1 LGHNA and CDR2 YNFKEQ. This CDR3 has 11 residues. CDR3 region: CASSQDREQFF. The DNA of the CDR3 is TGTGCCAGCAGCCAAGATCGCGAGCAGTTCTTC.

J is TRBJ1-2 and V is TRBV25-1; perhaps TRBD1 as D (5 bases). This CDR3 has 14 amino acids. Between the trimmed V and J ends, which lost 6 bases and 3 bases, there was a span of 14 bases. The V gene's germline CDR1 is MGHDK and CDR2 SYGVNS. The CDR3 reads CASRGMRGDYGYTF. The CDR3 DNA is TGTGCCAGCAGGGGGATGAGGGGTGACTATGGCTACACCTTC.

In the case of this clonotype: Because it lacks the conserved phenylalanine or tryptophan at the end, this CDR3 is likely a read error. The chain links TRBV20-1 to TRBJ2-1; the D gene is possibly TRBD1 (6 bases). CDR3 length: 11 amino acids. Trimming shortened V by 0 bases and J by 12 bases, and 9 bases separated the two germline ends. Germline CDR1 is DFQATT and CDR2 is SNEGSKA (reference sequence). The CDR3 DNA follows: TGCAGTGCTAGAGATCTGGACAGGCAGTTCTTA. This codes for CSARDLDRQFL.

This chain uses TRBV2 with TRBJ2-1, with 9 bases identical to TRBD1. The CDR3 consists of 13 residues. V gave up 7 bases and J gave up 6 bases; unmatched junction bases: 4. Germline loops: CDR1 SNHLY, CDR2 FYNNEI. DNA for the CDR3: TGTGCCAGCAAAGTGACAGGGGGCAATGAGCAGTTCTTC. It yields the protein CASKVTGGNEQFF.

This clonotype appeared a single time. J is TRBJ2-2 and V is TRBV7-2; 11 bases agree with TRBD2. Germline CDR1 reads SGHTA; CDR2 reads FQGNSA. The CDR3 is 17 residues long. V lost 2 bases, J lost 0 bases, and 2 bases stayed unmatched. CDR3 protein: CASSLTLAGANTGELFF. CDR3 in DNA: TGTGCCAGCAGCTTAACACTAGCGGGAGCGAACACCGGGGAGCTGTTTTTT.

This clonotype appeared a few times. The chain combines TRBV9 with TRBJ2-5; D assignment may be TRBD1 or TRBD2 (5 bases each). This CDR3 contains 14 residues. Germline CDR1 is SGDLS and CDR2 is YYNGEE. The V end was cut by 0 bases, the J end by 4 bases, with 10 bases between. The CDR3 DNA sequence: TGTGCCAGCAGCGTAGCGGGAAGGGGAGAGACCCAGTACTTC. As protein: CASSVAGRGETQYF. Full variable domain (outside the CDR3, taken from reference TRBV9 and TRBJ2-5): DSGVTQTPKHLITATGQRVTLRCSPRSGDLSVYWYQQSLDQGLQFLIQYYNGEERAKGNILERFSAQQFPDLHSELNLSSLELGDSALYFCASSVAGRGETQYFGPGTRLLVL.

About this clonotype itself: One junction end disagrees with the germline gene, perhaps due to a read error. The rearrangement joins TRBV3-1 to TRBJ2-3; possibly TRBD2 for D (6 bases). Germline V gene data show CDR1 as LGHDT and CDR2 as YNNKEL (reference sequence). CDR3 length: 15 amino acids. The DNA for the CDR3 is TGTGCCAGCAGTCAAGCGGGCGCAAGCACAGATACGCAGTATTTT. Translation gives CASSQAGASTDTQYF.

This clonotype has ten or more counts. The chain carries TRBV27 and TRBJ2-3; 9 bases agree with TRBD2. The J segment lost 5 bases and the V segment lost 7 bases, leaving 22 bases of the junction unmatched. The CDR3 has 19 residues. Germline loops: CDR1 MNHEY, CDR2 SMNVEV (reference sequence). CDR3 coding DNA: TGTGCCAGCACCACCGCGGGACTAGCATCCTCGAGGGGACAAGATACGCAGTATTTT. It is translated as CASTTAGLASSRGQDTQYF.

The chain uses TRBV29-1 and TRBJ2-5; D ambiguous. The better agreement between TRBJ2-1 and the DNA end casts doubt on the J call. This CDR3 spans 13 amino acids. Germline CDR1 reads SQVTM; CDR2 reads ANQGSEA. CDR3 in DNA: TGCAGCGTTGAGAAGGGAAGCGCAAAGACCCAGTTCTTC. This codes for CSVEKGSAKTQFF.

V and J are TRBV5-1 and TRBJ2-1; D perhaps matches TRBD1 (6 bases). Germline lookup yields CDR1 SGHRS and CDR2 YFSETQ. The CDR3 runs 15 residues. V was shortened by 4 bases and J by 0 bases, with 11 bases between the two germline ends. CDR3 loop: CASSVQGSSYNEQFF. The CDR3 nucleotides read TGCGCCAGCAGCGTACAGGGAAGCTCCTACAATGAGCAGTTCTTC.

The chain is built from TRBV29-1 and TRBJ2-4, with D tentatively TRBD2 (6 bases). V was trimmed by 7 bases and J by 1 base, leaving 14 bases between them. The CDR3 has 14 residues. Germline V gives CDR1 SQVTM, CDR2 ANQGSEA. The CDR3 DNA reads as TGCAGCGCCCTCAGAGGGACTGCCAAAAACATTCAGTACTTC. This sequence encodes CSALRGTAKNIQYF.

The CDR3 reads CASSLRAAETQYF. Here the CDR3 DNA reads TGTGCCAGCAGTTTGAGGGCGGCGGAGACCCAGTACTTC. V usage is TRBV28 and J usage is TRBJ2-7, with D maybe TRBD2 (5 bases). Judging by the DNA end, TRBJ2-5 fits better; the J call may be wrong. The germline V gene encodes CDR1 MDHEN and CDR2 SYDVKM. This CDR3 comprises 13 residues.

This clonotype was counted ten times or more. The gene calls are TRBV28 and TRBJ1-2; weak D call: TRBD1 (5 bases). The germline gives CDR1 MDHEN, CDR2 SYDVKM. The CDR3 length is 16 residues. Trimming removed 5 bases at V and 8 bases at J, with 24 bases between. The DNA of the CDR3 is TGTGCCAGCAGTGCCGCTGGCGGGGCATCTCAGGGCGGCTACACCTTC. Its protein is CASSAAGGASQGGYTF.

This clonotype was seen a handful of times. V is TRBV28 and J is TRBJ2-3; 7 nucleotides align to TRBD1. The CDR3 has 15 residues. V gave up 2 bases and J gave up 2 bases; unmatched junction bases: 4. Germline assignment: CDR1 MDHEN and CDR2 SYDVKM. DNA of the CDR3: TGTGCCAGCAGTTTACGGACAGGATACACAGATACGCAGTATTTT. Its protein product is CASSLRTGYTDTQYF. Combining the CDR3 with reference TRBV28 and TRBJ2-3 gives the whole variable domain DVKVTQSSRYLVKRTGEKVFLECVQDMDHENMFWYRQDPGLGLRLIYFSYDVKMKEKGDIPEGYSVSREKKERFSLILESASTNQTSMYLCASSLRTGYTDTQYFGPGTRLTVL.

This clonotype has more than one count but fewer than ten. The chain carries TRBV28 and TRBJ2-5, with D maybe TRBD1 (5 bases). The CDR3 is made up of 14 amino acids. The germline V gene has CDR1 MDHEN and CDR2 SYDVKM. Trimming took 5 bases from V and 7 from J, leaving 17 bases between them. The CDR3 is CASSPPRQGATQYF. CDR3 DNA: TGTGCCAGCAGTCCCCCGCGGCAAGGGGCGACCCAGTACTTC. Based on the CDR3 plus reference TRBV28 and TRBJ2-5, the full variable domain is DVKVTQSSRYLVKRTGEKVFLECVQDMDHENMFWYRQDPGLGLRLIYFSYDVKMKEKGDIPEGYSVSREKKERFSLILESASTNQTSMYLCASSPPRQGATQYFGPGTRLLVL.

Comments on this clonotype: This could be a read error, since a much larger clone is one nucleotide away. This rearrangement joins TRBV4-3 to TRBJ2-7; D gene unclear. The germline gives CDR1 LGHNA, CDR2 YSLEER. CDR3 length: 13 amino acids. V shed 4 bases and J shed 1 base, with 8 bases lying between them. This CDR3 is CASSRAQSYEQYF. In DNA form, the CDR3 reads TGCGCCAGCAGCCGAGCACAATCCTACGAGCAGTACTTC.

This sequence joins TRBV4-3 and TRBJ2-3; D may correspond to TRBD1 or TRBD2 (6 bases each). V shed 0 bases and J shed 2 bases, with 18 bases lying between them. This CDR3 is built from 18 residues. The V gene's germline CDR1 is LGHNA and CDR2 YSLEER. CDR3 DNA sequence: TGCGCCAGCAGCCAAGATTCCGGTCGGGGGCCGTTCACAGATACGCAGTATTTT. Its translation is CASSQDSGRGPFTDTQYF.

Note on this clonotype: A read error may explain this, as a much larger clone is one base away. The gene calls are TRBV20-1 and TRBJ1-2; D gene unclear. Trimming removed 4 bases at V and 1 base at J, with 16 bases between. Germline assignment: CDR1 DFQATT and CDR2 SNEGSKA (reference sequence). The CDR3 extends over 15 amino acids. The CDR3 DNA sequence: TGCAGTGCTAAGGATCCGTCTGGGGATAACTATGGCTACACCTTC. As protein: CSAKDPSGDNYGYTF.

A remark on this clonotype: At one of its ends the junction is not consistent with the germline gene, which may arise from a read error. The rearrangement links TRBV7-9 to TRBJ1-1; D is ambiguous. The CDR3 contains 13 residues. The germline CDR1 and CDR2 sequences are SEHNR and FQNEAQ (reference sequence). CDR3 residues: CANSFPENTEAFF. DNA for the CDR3: TGTGCCAACAGCTTCCCAGAGAACACTGAAGCTTTCTTT. The complete variable domain, with remaining parts taken from reference TRBV7-9 and TRBJ1-1, reads DTGVSQNPRHKITKRGQNVTFRCDPISEHNRLYWYRQTLGQGPEFLTYFQNEAQLEKSRLLSDRFSAERPKGSFSTLEIQRTEQGDSAMYLCANSFPENTEAFFGQGTRLTVV.

V is TRBV24-1 and J is TRBJ2-7; D uncertain. CDR1 and CDR2 from the germline V gene are KGHDR and SFDVKD. Trimming cost V 4 bases and J 0 bases, with 6 bases left between them. CDR3 size: 13 residues. CDR3 sequence reads: CATSDYNSYEQYF. DNA for the CDR3: TGTGCCACCAGTGACTATAACTCCTACGAGCAGTACTTC.

This clonotype came up a few times. The rearrangement links TRBV27 to TRBJ2-3; D is perhaps TRBD1 (5 bases). V was clipped by 3 bases and J by 2 bases, with 21 bases between them. CDR1 is MNHEY, CDR2 SMNVEV, per germline (reference sequence). This CDR3 has 18 amino acids. The CDR3: CASSFLPQGGRDTDTQYF. Here the CDR3 DNA reads TGTGCCAGCAGTTTCCTTCCCCAGGGCGGAAGGGACACAGATACGCAGTATTTT.

The V call is TRBV12-3 or TRBV12-4, the J call TRBJ2-1, with 9 positions matching TRBD2. Trimming took 5 bases from V and 7 from J; bases not matched to a gene: 12. The CDR3 length is 16 residues. The CDR3 sequence: CASSLQAGGRGNEQFF. CDR3 DNA: TGTGCCAGCAGTCTTCAAGCGGGAGGCCGGGGGAATGAGCAGTTCTTC.

The chain links TRBV6-1 to TRBJ1-6; D remains unclear. This CDR3 spans 14 amino acids. V dropped 3 bases and J dropped 6 bases, with 9 bases sitting between them. In germline, CDR1 is MNHNS, CDR2 SASEGT. DNA for the CDR3: TGTGCCAGCAGTGATTACTGGGTTAATTCACCCCTCCACTTT. This gives the protein CASSDYWVNSPLHF.

The count of this clonotype is one. This chain links TRBV7-6 with TRBJ2-1; 10 bases are a match to TRBD2. Per germline, CDR1 SGHVS and CDR2 FNYEAQ. The CDR3 totals 15 residues. Trimming removed 4 bases from V and 9 bases from J; junction bases left unmatched: 9. This CDR3 is CASSSSASGSGEQFF. CDR3 DNA sequence: TGTGCCAGCAGCTCAAGCGCTAGCGGGAGTGGTGAGCAGTTCTTC.

J is TRBJ1-2 and V is TRBV20-1; 7 nucleotides align to TRBD1. This CDR3 has 14 residues. The germline gives CDR1 DFQATT, CDR2 SNEGSKA (reference sequence). Trimming took 6 bases from V and 0 from J; bases not matched to a gene: 7. The chain's CDR3 is CSAVRQGTNYGYTF. Here the CDR3 DNA reads TGCAGTGCCGTCAGACAGGGAACTAACTATGGCTACACCTTC.

This clonotype was seen only a few times. The rearrangement links TRBV28 to TRBJ2-1; TRBD2 is a possible D gene (5 bases). Between the trimmed V and J ends, which lost 8 bases and 8 bases, there was a span of 19 bases. The CDR3 sequence is 14 residues long. Germline-derived CDR1 and CDR2 are MDHEN and SYDVKM. The CDR3 loop is CASVLALGSHEQFF. The CDR3 DNA reads as TGTGCCAGCGTCCTCGCCCTGGGGAGTCATGAGCAGTTCTTC.